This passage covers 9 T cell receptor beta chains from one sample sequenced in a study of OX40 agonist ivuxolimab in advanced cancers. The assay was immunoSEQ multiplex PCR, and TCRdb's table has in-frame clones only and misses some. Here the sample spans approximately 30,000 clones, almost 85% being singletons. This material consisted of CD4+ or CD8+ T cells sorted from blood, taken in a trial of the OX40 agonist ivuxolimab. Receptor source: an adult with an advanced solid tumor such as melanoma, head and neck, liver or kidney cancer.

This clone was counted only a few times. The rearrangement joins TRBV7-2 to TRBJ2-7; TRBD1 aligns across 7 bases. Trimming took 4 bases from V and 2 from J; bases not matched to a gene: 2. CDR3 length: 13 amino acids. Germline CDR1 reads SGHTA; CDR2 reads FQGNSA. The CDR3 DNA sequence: TGTGCCAGCAGCTCGACAGGGCCCTACGAGCAGTACTTC. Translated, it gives CASSSTGPYEQYF. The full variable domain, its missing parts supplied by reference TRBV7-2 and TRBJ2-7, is GAGVSQSPSNKVTEKGKDVELRCDPISGHTALYWYRQSLGQGLEFLIYFQGNSAPDKSGLPSDRFSAERTGGSVSTLTIQRTQQEDSAVYLCASSSTGPYEQYFGPGTRLTVT.

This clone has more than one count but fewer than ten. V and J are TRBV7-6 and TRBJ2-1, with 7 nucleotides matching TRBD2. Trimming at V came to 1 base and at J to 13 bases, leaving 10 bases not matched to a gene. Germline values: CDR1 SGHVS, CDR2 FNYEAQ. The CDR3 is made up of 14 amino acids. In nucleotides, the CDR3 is TGTGCCAGCAGCTTAGAAACGATGGGCGGGAGACAGTTCTTC. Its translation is CASSLETMGGRQFF.

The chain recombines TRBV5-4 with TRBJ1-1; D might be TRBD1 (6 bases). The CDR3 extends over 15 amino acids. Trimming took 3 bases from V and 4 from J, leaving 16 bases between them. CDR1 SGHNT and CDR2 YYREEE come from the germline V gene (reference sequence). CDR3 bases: TGTGCCAGCAGCTCGGAGGCGTGGGGGCTCACTGAAGCTTTCTTT. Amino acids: CASSSEAWGLTEAFF.

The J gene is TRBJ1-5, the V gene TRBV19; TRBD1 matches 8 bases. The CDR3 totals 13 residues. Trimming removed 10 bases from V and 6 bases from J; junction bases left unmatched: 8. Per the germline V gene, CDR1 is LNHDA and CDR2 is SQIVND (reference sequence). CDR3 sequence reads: CATGDRGFQPQHF. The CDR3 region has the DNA TGTGCCACCGGCGACAGGGGATTTCAGCCCCAGCATTTT.

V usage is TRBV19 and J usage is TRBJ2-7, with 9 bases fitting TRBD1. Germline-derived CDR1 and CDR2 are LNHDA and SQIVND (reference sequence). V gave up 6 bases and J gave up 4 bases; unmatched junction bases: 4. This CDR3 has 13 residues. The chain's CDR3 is CASSYGQGYEQYF. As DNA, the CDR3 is TGTGCCAGTAGCTATGGACAGGGGTACGAGCAGTACTTC.

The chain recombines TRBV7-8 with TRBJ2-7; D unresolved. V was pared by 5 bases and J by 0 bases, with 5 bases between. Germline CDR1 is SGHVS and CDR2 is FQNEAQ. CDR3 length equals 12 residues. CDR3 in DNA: TGTGCCAGCAGCCGAAGCTCCTACGAGCAGTACTTC. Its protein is CASSRSSYEQYF.

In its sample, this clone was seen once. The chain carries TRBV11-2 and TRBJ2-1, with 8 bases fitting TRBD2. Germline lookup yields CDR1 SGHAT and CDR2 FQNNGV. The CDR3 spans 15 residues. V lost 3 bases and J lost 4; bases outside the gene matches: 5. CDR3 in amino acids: CASSFGREGYNEQFF. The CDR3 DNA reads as TGTGCCAGCAGCTTTGGACGGGAGGGGTACAATGAGCAGTTCTTC.

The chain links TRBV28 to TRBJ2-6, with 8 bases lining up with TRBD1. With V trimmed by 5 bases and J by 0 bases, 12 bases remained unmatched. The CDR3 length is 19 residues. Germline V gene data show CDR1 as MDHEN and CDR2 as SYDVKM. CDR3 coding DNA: TGTGCCAGCAGTCCAATTGACAGGGGCGAATCCTCTGGGGCCAACGTCCTGACTTTC. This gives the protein CASSPIDRGESSGANVLTF.

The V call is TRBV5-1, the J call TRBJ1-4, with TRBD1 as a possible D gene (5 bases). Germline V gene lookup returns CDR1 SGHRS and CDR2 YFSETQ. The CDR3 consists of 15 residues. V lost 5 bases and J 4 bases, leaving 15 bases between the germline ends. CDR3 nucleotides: TGCGCCAGCAGTCTTGGGGACTCCTATAATGAAAAACTGTTTTTT. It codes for CASSLGDSYNEKLFF.